This TCR beta chain derives from a study of T cell responses to AZD1222 COVID-19 vaccine. Study-wide results and caveats: Nearly half of the spike-specific TCRs reportedly recognize variant regions that carry no mutations. White British donors predominated, females outnumbered males, and clonal diversity was possibly underestimated. Across the whole spike, CD4 TCRs peaked at regions 160-218 and 743-854. Scientists sampled the repertoires only once the peak T cell response had passed.

The protocol was immunoSEQ multiplex PCR, while the TCRdb copy is restricted to in-frame clones and leaves out a portion. The table has under 200,000 clones, roughly 92% seen once; the top ten hold about 1.6%. With respect to this clone: Its antigen is unknown.

V lost 5 bases, J lost 8 bases, and 24 bases lay in between. CDR3 size: 16 residues. CDR1 SEHNR and CDR2 FQNEAQ come from the germline V gene (reference sequence). The rearrangement joins TRBV7-9 to TRBJ1-2, with D possibly TRBD1 on 6 matching bases. This TCR came from an adult in good health. The source material was peripheral blood, sampled on day 0 of AZD1222 vaccination. The CDR3 DNA follows: TGTGCCAGCAGCCTCAAGGGGGGGATGGTACAGTCGGGCTACACCTTC. Its translation: CASSLKGGMVQSGYTF. Supplemented by reference TRBV7-9 and TRBJ1-2, the full variable domain reads DTGVSQNPRHKITKRGQNVTFRCDPISEHNRLYWYRQTLGQGPEFLTYFQNEAQLEKSRLLSDRFSAERPKGSFSTLEIQRTEQGDSAMYLCASSLKGGMVQSGYTFGSGTRLTVV.